One and the same sample provided the 14 T cell receptor beta chains below, sequenced in a study of vaccination and CD4 T cells after COVID-19. Their antigens remain unidentified. The Oncomine TCR Beta short-read assay was what sequenced the DNA obtained from cultured CD4+ T cells. TCRdb re-called the PCR reads with MiXCR, one entry per CDR3 protein. This table has more than 5,500 distinct CDR3 sequences, around half appearing once. Indicated treatment: approximately nine-day PBMC culture with coronavirus spike peptide pools or control peptides (ViraFEST assay). According to the study, CD4+ T cells from the unexposed donor were gathered ahead of the COVID-19 pandemic (2011-2018). The source material was CD4+ T cells from blood, cultured in vitro. These receptors were taken from a human donor in good health.

This clonotype was counted a few times. The chain links TRBV27 to TRBJ2-7; no clear D gene. Trimming left V 2 bases short and J 6 bases short, with 14 bases between. This CDR3 spans 14 amino acids. Germline V gene sequence: CDR1 MNHEY, CDR2 SMNVEV (reference sequence). CDR3 nucleotides: TGTGCCAGCAGTTTAGGGTTGGCTAGTGGCGAGCAGTACTTC. Encoded protein: CASSLGLASGEQYF.

The chain links TRBV5-4 to TRBJ1-5; no definite D call. Trimming took 0 bases from V and 0 from J, leaving 4 bases between them. CDR3 length equals 14 residues. The V gene's germline CDR1 is SGHNT and CDR2 YYREEE (reference sequence). The CDR3 spells CASSLAHSNQPQHF. CDR3 coding DNA: TGTGCCAGCAGCTTGGCACATAGCAATCAGCCCCAGCATTTT.

V is TRBV7-9 and J is TRBJ1-5, with D maybe TRBD1 (5 bases). Looked up from germline, CDR1 is SEHNR and CDR2 is FQNEAQ (reference sequence). The V and J ends lost 4 bases and 0 bases respectively, with 22 bases between them. The CDR3 sequence is 19 residues long. The CDR3 nucleotides read TGTGCCAGCAGCTCATTAACAGGAGACCACGAATATAGCAATCAGCCCCAGCATTTT. Translated, it gives CASSSLTGDHEYSNQPQHF. Supplemented by reference TRBV7-9 and TRBJ1-5, the full variable domain reads DTGVSQNPRHKITKRGQNVTFRCDPISEHNRLYWYRQTLGQGPEFLTYFQNEAQLEKSRLLSDRFSAERPKGSFSTLEIQRTEQGDSAMYLCASSSLTGDHEYSNQPQHFGDGTRLSIL.

This rearrangement joins TRBV5-4 to TRBJ2-1; no clear D gene. CDR1 is SGHNT, CDR2 YYREEE, per germline (reference sequence). Trimming left V 2 bases short and J 5 bases short, with 17 bases between. There are 16 residues in the CDR3. In nucleotides, the CDR3 is TGTGCCAGCAGCTTAGGTCACGGCTTGACCAACAATGAGCAGTTCTTC. This codes for CASSLGHGLTNNEQFF.

The chain links TRBV19 to TRBJ1-6, with D possibly being TRBD1 (5 bases). The CDR3 has 14 residues. Trimming left V 7 bases short and J 6 bases short, with 13 bases between. Germline loops: CDR1 LNHDA, CDR2 SQIVND (reference sequence). The chain's CDR3 is CASTQALGNSPLHF. The CDR3 region has the DNA TGTGCCAGTACACAGGCGCTTGGTAATTCACCCCTCCACTTT.

The gene calls are TRBV18 and TRBJ1-2; unclear D gene. Germline-derived CDR1 and CDR2 are KGHSH and LQKENI. The V end lost 3 bases, the J end lost 13 bases, and 15 bases lay between the germline ends. The CDR3 spans 12 residues. CDR3 region: CASSPDGRPGTF. As DNA, the CDR3 is TGTGCCAGCTCACCGGACGGACGGCCTGGCACCTTC.

The gene calls are TRBV2 and TRBJ2-3; 7 positions agree with TRBD2. V lost 3 bases, J lost 6 bases, and 3 bases stayed unmatched. Germline V gives CDR1 SNHLY, CDR2 FYNNEI. The CDR3 contains 13 residues. CDR3 nucleotides: TGTGCCAGCAGTGAGCGGGGGAGGGATACGCAGTATTTT. It is translated as CASSERGRDTQYF. The variable domain in full, completed from reference TRBV2 and TRBJ2-3, reads EPEVTQTPSHQVTQMGQEVILRCVPISNHLYFYWYRQILGQKVEFLVSFYNNEISEKSEIFDDQFSVERPDGSNFTLKIRSTKLEDSAMYFCASSERGRDTQYFGPGTRLTVL.

This chain connects TRBV5-4 to TRBJ1-1; possible D gene TRBD1, 6 bases. Trimming removed 0 bases at V and 6 bases at J, with 9 bases between. Germline V gene lookup returns CDR1 SGHNT and CDR2 YYREEE (reference sequence). The CDR3 loop spans 13 amino acids. Here the CDR3 reads CASSLVTGPEAFF. The CDR3 nucleotides are TGTGCCAGCAGCTTGGTGACAGGCCCTGAAGCTTTCTTT. The full variable domain, its missing parts supplied by reference TRBV5-4 and TRBJ1-1, is ETGVTQSPTHLIKTRGQQVTLRCSSQSGHNTVSWYQQALGQGPQFIFQYYREEENGRGNFPPRFSGLQFPNYSSELNVNALELDDSALYLCASSLVTGPEAFFGQGTRLTVV.

This chain connects TRBV6-1 to TRBJ2-1; a weak D match, TRBD1 (5 bases). This CDR3 is 15 amino acids long. Germline-derived CDR1 and CDR2 are MNHNS and SASEGT. Trimming pared 7 bases from V and 4 bases from J, leaving 17 bases between. The CDR3 region is CASISRVGQYNEQFF. CDR3 nucleotide sequence: TGTGCCAGCATAAGCAGGGTGGGGCAATACAATGAGCAGTTCTTC.

In nucleotides, the CDR3 is TGTGCCAGCAGTGTGGCCCGAGGTCGAGAGACCCAGTACTTC. Protein product: CASSVARGRETQYF. The chain links TRBV6-1 to TRBJ2-5; no definite D call. Germline V CDR1 and CDR2: MNHNS, SASEGT. The CDR3 is 14 amino acids. Trimming removed 4 bases at V and 4 bases at J, with 13 bases between.

This clonotype was found once. This chain joins TRBV6-2 or TRBV6-3 and TRBJ2-7; D may match TRBD1 or TRBD2 (5 bases each). V lost 0 bases, J lost 2 bases, and 20 bases lay in between. The CDR3 covers 18 residues. The V gene's germline CDR1 is MNHEY and CDR2 SVGEGT. CDR3 protein: CASSYSIGPGTLTYEQYF. CDR3 bases: TGTGCCAGCAGTTACTCGATCGGTCCAGGGACCCTAACCTACGAGCAGTACTTC.

The chain uses TRBV2 and TRBJ1-2, with TRBD1 matching over 7 bases. The V gene's germline CDR1 is SNHLY and CDR2 FYNNEI. This CDR3 is built from 14 residues. The V gene end was trimmed by 1 base and the J gene end by 3 bases; junction bases not matched to a gene: 2. The DNA for the CDR3 is TGTGCCAGCAGTGAAGAGGGGGCCTACTATGGCTACACCTTC. The encoded protein is CASSEEGAYYGYTF. The full variable domain, its missing parts supplied by reference TRBV2 and TRBJ1-2, is EPEVTQTPSHQVTQMGQEVILRCVPISNHLYFYWYRQILGQKVEFLVSFYNNEISEKSEIFDDQFSVERPDGSNFTLKIRSTKLEDSAMYFCASSEEGAYYGYTFGSGTRLTVV.

This chain uses TRBV6-2 or TRBV6-3 with TRBJ1-1; D is perhaps TRBD1 (5 bases). The CDR3 consists of 14 residues. V dropped 7 bases and J dropped 6 bases, with 18 bases sitting between them. CDR1 is MNHEY, CDR2 SVGEGT, per germline. DNA of the CDR3: TGTGCCAGCATCCAAGACAGTGGGATCGCTGAAGCTTTCTTT. Translating it yields CASIQDSGIAEAFF.

The chain uses TRBV20-1 and TRBJ2-7; TRBD1 matches 9 bases. This CDR3 has 13 amino acids. J gave up 6 bases and V 6 bases, and 9 bases lay outside the gene matches. Germline CDR1 is DFQATT and CDR2 is SNEGSKA (reference sequence). The CDR3 nucleotides are TGCAGTGCCCCCGGGACAGGGAAGGGCGAGCAGTACTTC. Protein product: CSAPGTGKGEQYF.